This T cell receptor (beta chain) was identified during a study of cytomegalovirus exposure and HLA in healthy donors. Germline CDR1 is SGHAT and CDR2 is FQNNGV. The CDR3 is made up of 17 amino acids. V shed 5 bases, J shed 0 bases, and the junction held 3 bases outside the gene matches. This PCR relied on a set of 60 Vbeta primers and 13 Jbeta primers. Libraries were prepared by immunoSEQ multiplex PCR; TCRdb keeps only in-frame clonotypes and omits some of them. The table includes some 130,000 clones, roughly 80% detected once. This TCR was recovered from a female donor in good health and CMV-seronegative. The V and J genes are TRBV11-2 and TRBJ2-4, with 14 bases matching TRBD2. Sequenced material: PBMCs. The CDR3 coding sequence is TGTGCCAGCAGCCCGGGACTAGCGGGAGTAGCCAAAAACATTCAGTACTTC. Its protein product is CASSPGLAGVAKNIQYF.